This TCR beta chain appears in the sequencing data of a study of T-cell memory formation after mild COVID-19. Overall study: Across donors, TCR clusters were largely donor specific. Study-level results: Some clones that responded were present in memory (sampled pre-infection), which suggests cross-reactive memory joined. Whereas later expanders leaned CD4+, clones contracting day 15 to 85 showed a balanced CD4/CD8 makeup.

From germline, CDR1 is LGHNA and CDR2 YNFKEQ. This CDR3 region has 15 residues. V lost 3 bases to trimming and J lost 2 bases; unmatched junction nucleotides: 6. TCRdb re-derived calls from the 5' RACE reads in MiXCR, one entry per CDR3 protein. This sample yields around 200,000 distinct CDR3 sequences, of which 20% to 25% are seen a single time; 20% to 25% belongs to the top ten. In its sample, this clonotype was seen a few times. The antigen remains unidentified. The genes are TRBV4-2 and TRBJ2-7, with 8 positions matching TRBD2. The sequenced sample was PBMCs or a T cell subset sorted from them (not recorded which). The TCR comes from an adult woman who had mild COVID-19 (a few samples of this study predate the infection). Cell type and time point are not known. CDR3 nucleotide sequence: TGTGCCAGCAGCCAGTTTAGCGGGGAGCCCTACGAGCAGTACTTC. It yields the protein CASSQFSGEPYEQYF.